Presented here are 25 T cell receptor beta chains from one specimen sequenced in a study of radiation and T cells in renal cell carcinoma. This sample's time point: blood 2 weeks post-SBRT. Treatment of the sample: 15 Gy SBRT to primary tumor, nephrectomy 4 weeks later. This table comes from immunoSEQ multiplex PCR, and its TCRdb copy is limited to in-frame clones, with some not included. In the table there are 100,000 to 150,000 clones, approximately 85% of which are singletons. Material: blood, obtained from a patient whose treatment included radiotherapy and nephrectomy. These receptors were collected from a man aged 45-65 years with renal cell carcinoma.

The chain links TRBV5-1 to TRBJ2-3, with 14 bases aligning to TRBD2. The trim removed 0 bases at V and 2 bases at J, leaving 2 bases unmatched. CDR3 length: 17 residues. Germline V gene sequence: CDR1 SGHRS, CDR2 YFSETQ. The CDR3 loop reads CASSLGLAGGNTDTQYF. For the CDR3, the DNA is TGCGCCAGCAGCTTGGGACTAGCGGGAGGGAACACAGATACGCAGTATTTT.

The chain employs TRBV4-1 and TRBJ2-7; 8 positions agree with TRBD1. V gave up 1 base and J gave up 4 bases; unmatched junction bases: 3. CDR1 MGHRA and CDR2 YSYEKL come from the germline V gene. CDR3 length equals 14 residues. The DNA of the CDR3 is TGCGCCAGCAGCCAAGTGACAGGGGCGTACGAGCAGTACTTC. Amino acids: CASSQVTGAYEQYF.

This clone came up a few times. The gene calls are TRBV4-2 and TRBJ1-4, with TRBD1 matching 8 bases. CDR1 and CDR2 (germline): LGHNA, YNFKEQ. Trimming at V came to 4 bases and at J to 0 bases, leaving 7 bases not matched to a gene. The CDR3 is 17 amino acids. The chain's CDR3 is CASSPRQGIATNEKLFF. The CDR3 region has the DNA TGTGCCAGCAGCCCTAGACAGGGGATAGCAACTAATGAAAAACTGTTTTTT.

A few counts support this clone. The chain links TRBV6-1 to TRBJ1-5; perhaps TRBD1 as D (5 bases). CDR1 is MNHNS, CDR2 SASEGT, per germline. CDR3 size: 15 residues. The V gene lost 6 bases and the J gene lost 1 base, with 13 bases spanning the gap. The CDR3: CASSPGTSSNQPQHF. The CDR3, as DNA: TGTGCCAGCAGCCCTGGGACGTCCAGCAATCAGCCCCAGCATTTT.

This clone was observed once. The chain combines TRBV25-1 with TRBJ1-2; D uncertain. This CDR3 is built from 13 residues. Germline CDR1 is MGHDK and CDR2 is SYGVNS. The germline V and J ends were trimmed by 2 bases and 4 bases, with 8 bases remaining between them. CDR3 residues: CASSEGLSYGYTF. For the CDR3, the DNA is TGTGCCAGCAGTGAAGGGCTTAGCTATGGCTACACCTTC.

This clone was detected a few times. The chain joins TRBV11-1 to TRBJ2-3, with D possibly TRBD1 on 5 matching bases. V was clipped by 3 bases and J by 8 bases, with 18 bases between them. This CDR3 has 15 residues. Germline CDR1 SGHAT, CDR2 FQDESV (reference sequence). The CDR3: CASSLHGTGAGTQYF. The CDR3 DNA reads TGTGCCAGCAGCTTGCACGGAACAGGAGCAGGTACGCAGTATTTT.

V usage is TRBV2 and J usage is TRBJ1-6; TRBD1 agrees at 10 bases. The V gene's germline CDR1 is SNHLY and CDR2 FYNNEI. This CDR3 has 15 amino acids. V gave up 6 bases and J gave up 7 bases; unmatched junction bases: 6. CDR3 DNA: TGTGCCAGCAGCCGACAGGGGGCTAAGAATTCACCCCTCCACTTT. Its protein is CASSRQGAKNSPLHF.

The chain combines TRBV25-1 with TRBJ1-1; D is uncertain. Germline loops: CDR1 MGHDK, CDR2 SYGVNS. V gave up 4 bases and J gave up 7 bases, with 10 bases separating them. The CDR3 is 12 amino acids. Here the CDR3 reads CASSASSIEAFF. The CDR3 nucleotides read TGTGCCAGCAGTGCCTCCAGCATTGAAGCTTTCTTT.

The genes are TRBV4-3 and TRBJ2-2; D remains unclear. V lost 4 bases, J lost 3 bases, and 3 bases lay in between. The CDR3 has 12 residues. The germline V gene has CDR1 LGHNA and CDR2 YSLEER. CDR3 sequence reads: CASSPDTGELFF. CDR3 DNA: TGCGCCAGCAGCCCTGACACCGGGGAGCTGTTTTTT.

The chain carries TRBV25-1 and TRBJ2-2; the D gene is possibly TRBD2 (6 bases). Germline V lookup: CDR1 MGHDK, CDR2 SYGVNS. V was trimmed by 1 base and J by 7 bases, leaving 19 bases between them. CDR3 size: 17 residues. CDR3 nucleotide sequence: TGTGCCAGCAGTGAATCTCTCGGACTACCTCACGGCGGGGAGCTGTTTTTT. This sequence encodes CASSESLGLPHGGELFF. Looking up the rest from reference TRBV25-1 and TRBJ2-2 gives the full variable domain: EADIYQTPRYLVIGTGKKITLECSQTMGHDKMYWYQQDPGMELHLIHYSYGVNSTEKGDLSSESTVSRIRTEHFPLTLESARPSHTSQYLCASSESLGLPHGGELFFGEGSRLTVL.

The chain combines TRBV6-5 with TRBJ2-7, with D hard to call. V dropped 8 bases and J dropped 3 bases, with 5 bases sitting between them. The germline V gene has CDR1 MNHEY and CDR2 SVGAGI. The CDR3 loop spans 10 amino acids. In DNA, the CDR3 is TGTGCCAGCGGGATCTACGAGCAGTACTTC. Its translation: CASGIYEQYF.

V and J are TRBV7-9 and TRBJ2-2; D is unresolved. The germline CDR1 and CDR2 sequences are SEHNR and FQNEAQ (reference sequence). The CDR3 has 14 residues. Trimming took off 5 bases at V and 3 bases at J, with 10 bases between the two ends. CDR3: CASSPWQDTGELFF. CDR3 coding DNA: TGTGCCAGCAGCCCCTGGCAGGACACCGGGGAGCTGTTTTTT.

This clone came up a few times. The chain carries TRBV4-3 and TRBJ1-5; D unresolved. This CDR3 is 13 amino acids long. Trimming shortened V by 0 bases and J by 9 bases, and 9 bases separated the two germline ends. Germline CDR1 LGHNA, CDR2 YSLEER. The CDR3: CASSQDYGRPQHF. As DNA, the CDR3 is TGCGCCAGCAGCCAAGACTACGGACGGCCCCAGCATTTT.

This chain uses TRBV27 with TRBJ1-2, with 9 nucleotides matching TRBD1. This CDR3 is built from 13 residues. Germline V gene sequence: CDR1 MNHEY, CDR2 SMNVEV (reference sequence). Trimming at V came to 5 bases and at J to 6 bases, leaving 4 bases not matched to a gene. The CDR3 DNA follows: TGTGCCAGCAGTCCGGACAGGGGAGATGGCTACACCTTC. Its protein is CASSPDRGDGYTF.

The chain links TRBV19 to TRBJ2-7, with D perhaps assigned TRBD1 or TRBD2 (5 bases each). Germline CDR1 reads LNHDA; CDR2 reads SQIVND (reference sequence). This CDR3 is 15 amino acids long. V gave up 3 bases and J gave up 3 bases, with 15 bases separating them. The chain's CDR3 is CASSIRGLDGYEQYF. DNA for the CDR3: TGTGCCAGTAGTATTCGGGGCCTAGATGGCTACGAGCAGTACTTC.

The chain uses TRBV2 and TRBJ2-7; D remains ambiguous. Trimming stripped 8 bases from V and 4 bases from J, with 12 bases between. The CDR3 has 12 amino acids. Per germline, CDR1 SNHLY and CDR2 FYNNEI. CDR3 residues: CASGYWGYEQYF. As DNA, the CDR3 is TGTGCCAGCGGTTATTGGGGATACGAGCAGTACTTC.

This clone was seen just once. V usage is TRBV28 and J usage is TRBJ2-7, with D maybe TRBD2 (5 bases). The CDR3 has 14 amino acids. Germline V gene sequence: CDR1 MDHEN, CDR2 SYDVKM. With 7 bases removed from V and 0 bases from J, the gap between germline ends came to 13 bases. The CDR3 nucleotides read TGTGCCAGCATCCGCGACGGGATCTCCTACGAGCAGTACTTC. It codes for CASIRDGISYEQYF. Using reference TRBV28 and TRBJ2-7 for the parts outside the CDR3, the full variable domain is DVKVTQSSRYLVKRTGEKVFLECVQDMDHENMFWYRQDPGLGLRLIYFSYDVKMKEKGDIPEGYSVSREKKERFSLILESASTNQTSMYLCASIRDGISYEQYFGPGTRLTVT.

About this clone itself: Other DNA sequences in this sample translate to the same CDR3. The genes are TRBV13 and TRBJ1-1, with TRBD1 as a possible D gene (6 bases). V lost 5 bases and J 4 bases, leaving 17 bases between the germline ends. From germline, CDR1 is PRHDT and CDR2 FYEKMQ (reference sequence). The CDR3 runs to 15 residues. The CDR3 coding sequence is TGTGCCAGCAGCAATGGACAAGGGGGTATCACTGAAGCTTTCTTT. Residues: CASSNGQGGITEAFF.

This clone was picked up a small number of times. The gene calls are TRBV5-4 and TRBJ2-7, with TRBD2 matching 7 bases. Germline CDR1 reads SGHNT; CDR2 reads YYREEE (reference sequence). The junction had 5 bases not matched to a gene; V was cut back by 0 bases and J by 2 bases. The CDR3 sequence is 15 residues long. The CDR3 is CASSLVLAETYEQYF. The CDR3 region has the DNA TGTGCCAGCAGCTTGGTTCTAGCGGAAACCTACGAGCAGTACTTC.

CDR3 protein: CASSLVGSLTSYEQYF. Here the CDR3 DNA reads TGTGCCAGCAGCTTAGTAGGCAGCCTGACCTCCTACGAGCAGTACTTC. The chain links TRBV7-8 to TRBJ2-7, with D uncertain. The CDR3 spans 16 residues. Trimming removed 1 base at V and 0 bases at J, with 13 bases between. Germline lookup yields CDR1 SGHVS and CDR2 FQNEAQ.

This sequence joins TRBV5-1 and TRBJ2-7; TRBD1 matches 7 bases. This CDR3 is built from 16 residues. Germline values: CDR1 SGHRS, CDR2 YFSETQ. J was trimmed by 2 bases and V by 4 bases; bases with no gene match: 12. The CDR3 here is CASSPTRDSNTYEQYF. DNA of the CDR3: TGCGCCAGCAGCCCGACGAGGGACAGTAACACCTACGAGCAGTACTTC.

This clone has just a few counts. The rearrangement uses TRBV5-1 and TRBJ2-3; TRBD2 is a possible D gene (5 bases). The CDR3 totals 13 residues. Germline lookup yields CDR1 SGHRS and CDR2 YFSETQ. Deletions cut 4 bases from V and 5 bases from J, with 11 bases between. CDR3 in amino acids: CASSTYSEDTQYF. DNA of the CDR3: TGCGCCAGCAGCACCTATAGCGAAGATACGCAGTATTTT.

The chain is built from TRBV18 and TRBJ2-2, with 9 bases fitting TRBD1. The CDR3 consists of 17 residues. V gave up 2 bases and J gave up 3 bases; unmatched junction bases: 7. Germline loops: CDR1 KGHSH, CDR2 LQKENI. CDR3: CASSPNRDRDDTGELFF. The CDR3 DNA follows: TGTGCCAGCTCACCAAACCGGGACAGGGACGACACCGGGGAGCTGTTTTTT. The full variable domain, rest sourced from reference TRBV18 and TRBJ2-2, is NAGVMQNPRHLVRRRGQEARLRCSPMKGHSHVYWYRQLPEEGLKFMVYLQKENIIDESGMPKERFSAEFPKEGPSILRIQQVVRGDSAAYFCASSPNRDRDDTGELFFGEGSRLTVL.

The chain uses TRBV6-5 and TRBJ2-7, with D possibly matching TRBD2 (6 bases). Germline V gene lookup returns CDR1 MNHEY and CDR2 SVGAGI. V was cut by 0 bases and J by 3 bases, with 12 bases left in between. This CDR3 comprises 15 residues. The chain's CDR3 is CASSYSLARDYEQYF. DNA of the CDR3: TGTGCCAGCAGTTACTCTCTAGCGCGAGACTACGAGCAGTACTTC.

The rearrangement links TRBV4-1 to TRBJ2-1; D might be TRBD1 (6 bases). V lost 3 bases and J 7 bases, leaving 22 bases between the germline ends. The CDR3 covers 17 residues. Germline CDR1 and CDR2: MGHRA and YSYEKL. Here the CDR3 DNA reads TGCGCCAGCAGCCATATTGGACCGGGACAAAGAAAAAATGAGCAGTTCTTC. Residues: CASSHIGPGQRKNEQFF.